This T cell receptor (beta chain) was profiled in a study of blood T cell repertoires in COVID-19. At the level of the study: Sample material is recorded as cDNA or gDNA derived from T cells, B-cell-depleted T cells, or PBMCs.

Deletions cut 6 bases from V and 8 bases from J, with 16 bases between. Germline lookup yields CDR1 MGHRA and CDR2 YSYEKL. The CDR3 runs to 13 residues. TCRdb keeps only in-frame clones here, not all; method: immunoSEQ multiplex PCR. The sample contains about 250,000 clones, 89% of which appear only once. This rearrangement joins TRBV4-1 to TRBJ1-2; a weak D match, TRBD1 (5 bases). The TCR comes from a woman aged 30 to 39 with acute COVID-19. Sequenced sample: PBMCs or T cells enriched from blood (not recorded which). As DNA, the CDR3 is TGCGCCAGCAGATTGGTGGGGCGCCGGGGCTACACCTTC. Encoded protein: CASRLVGRRGYTF.